This T cell receptor beta chain was documented in a study of blood T cell repertoires in COVID-19. For the study at large: In each case, the material was cDNA or gDNA derived from T cells, B-cell-depleted T cells, or PBMCs.

Donors in Cohort 3 who had recovered were those with two negative PCRs, healthcare professional clearance, or resolution of their symptoms. In the authors' methods: How many nucleated cells were present was estimated from reference gene primer amplification. TCRdb's table, derived via immunoSEQ multiplex PCR, lists solely in-frame clones and lacks some. V and J calls and clone size are copied from that table; D and trimming were computed from the DNA. The table lists fewer than 350,000 clones, about nine tenths of them singletons. The CDR3 has 13 residues. Deletions cut 0 bases from V and 4 bases from J, with 5 bases between. Germline V gene sequence: CDR1 SGHNT, CDR2 YYREEE (reference sequence).

This receptor was obtained from a woman between 35 and 50 years old who had recovered from COVID-19. Sequencing input: PBMCs or T cells enriched from blood (not recorded which). The chain links TRBV5-4 to TRBJ1-3; the D is unclear. In nucleotides, the CDR3 is TGTGCCAGCAGCTTGGCCCAGGGAAACACCATATATTTT. It is translated as CASSLAQGNTIYF.